This TCR beta chain was recovered during a study of blood T cell repertoires in COVID-19. Study background: The United States, Italy and Spain provided the acute and convalescent COVID-19 samples.

Per the original data handling: How many nucleated cells were present was estimated from reference gene primer amplification. TCRdb keeps only in-frame clones here, not all; method: immunoSEQ multiplex PCR. For V, J and clone size, that table is used; D and trimming come from the DNA. The data contain around 160,000 clones, 86% of them singletons. This clonotype originated in a man between 60 and 75 years old with acute or convalescent COVID-19. The material sequenced was peripheral blood.

The CDR3 sequence is CASRISGDYNEQFF. In nucleotides, the CDR3 is TGTGCCAGCCGGATTAGCGGGGATTACAATGAGCAGTTCTTC. The V gene is TRBV6-5, the J gene TRBJ2-1; 8 nucleotides match TRBD2. After removal of 8 bases from V and 4 bases from J, the junction contained 7 bases not matched to a gene. This CDR3 region has 14 residues. CDR1 MNHEY and CDR2 SVGAGI come from the germline V gene.